This T cell receptor beta chain was captured in a study of cytomegalovirus exposure and HLA in healthy donors. Study-wide context: Assignment to the Caucasian-associated ancestry cluster applied to approximately 80% of the approximately 400 genotyped donors.

On this clone itself: The antigen remains undetermined.

The CDR3 is 16 residues long. CDR1 SNHLY and CDR2 FYNNEI come from the germline V gene. V was trimmed by 4 bases and J by 5 bases, leaving 20 bases between them. Study results and limitations: Analysis was performed later, and it showed HLA-associated TCR beta chains to be more clonally expanded than equally common others. In a later analysis, specific HLA alleles were associated with under 20,000 TCR beta sequences at a 0.05 false discovery rate. V- and J-gene trimming of TCR beta was linked (in a later analysis) to a missense DCLRE1C variant.

PCR involved 60 Vbeta and 13 Jbeta primers. Clones were read by immunoSEQ multiplex PCR, and TCRdb kept only the in-frame ones, dropping some. Among approximately 190,000 clones listed, roughly 74% were seen once. The receptor comes from a young woman in good health and CMV-seropositive. V usage is TRBV2 and J usage is TRBJ1-1; the D gene is possibly TRBD1 (5 bases). Source material: PBMCs. The CDR3 loop is CASSVGRGEVGTEAFF. In DNA form, the CDR3 reads TGTGCCAGCAGTGTTGGTAGGGGCGAGGTAGGGACTGAAGCTTTCTTT. Supplemented by reference TRBV2 and TRBJ1-1, the full variable domain reads EPEVTQTPSHQVTQMGQEVILRCVPISNHLYFYWYRQILGQKVEFLVSFYNNEISEKSEIFDDQFSVERPDGSNFTLKIRSTKLEDSAMYFCASSVGRGEVGTEAFFGQGTRLTVV.